There are many counts of the clone carrying this TCR beta chain. Its antigen is undetermined. The record originates from a study of T cell repertoires in cytomegalovirus infection. The overall study: Indicated by public TCR beta signatures were CMV infection and matching HLA type.

The germline CDR1 and CDR2 sequences are SGHVS and FQNEAQ. The CDR3 runs 13 residues. The V and J ends lost 0 bases and 3 bases respectively, with 6 bases between them. In TCRdb, the reads were re-called with MiXCR into one record per CDR3 protein. The sample has 350,000 to 450,000 distinct CDR3 sequences, approximately 18% seen once. Study outcomes and limitations: The cumulative frequency of public TCR beta families distinguished individuals who carried CMV together with the relevant HLA.

Sequencing was done on a sample of PBMCs. The chain couples TRBV7-8 to TRBJ2-7, with D maybe TRBD2 (5 bases). The TCR was taken from a human donor in good health (CMV status not recorded). Some clones in this sample may be carry-over from other donors' samples. The DNA of the CDR3 is TGTGCCAGCAGCTTAGCCGGGGACTACGAGCAGTACTTC. It specifies CASSLAGDYEQYF. Together with reference TRBV7-8 and TRBJ2-7, the CDR3 gives the full variable domain: GAGVSQSPRYKVAKRGQDVALRCDPISGHVSLFWYQQALGQGPEFLTYFQNEAQLDKSGLPSDRFFAERPEGSVSTLKIQRTQQEDSAVYLCASSLAGDYEQYFGPGTRLTVT.